This T cell receptor beta chain comes out of a study of breast tumors, draining lymph nodes, adjacent tissues. This clonotype was recorded many times. TCRdb fed the multiplex PCR reads into MiXCR, producing one record per CDR3 protein. The sample lists over 20,000 distinct CDR3 sequences; around 33% were seen once. This CDR3 spans 16 amino acids. CDR1 and CDR2 from the germline V gene are SGHVS and FQNEAQ. V was clipped by 5 bases and J by 1 base; unmatched bases: 8. Source material: breast tumor tissue. This receptor was obtained from a female donor with breast cancer. Some clones in this sample may be carry-over from other donors' samples. J is TRBJ2-7 and V is TRBV7-8; 10 nucleotides agree with TRBD1. The DNA for the CDR3 is TGTGCCAGCAGCCCACAACCGGGACAGGGGTCCTACGAGCAGTACTTC. As protein: CASSPQPGQGSYEQYF.